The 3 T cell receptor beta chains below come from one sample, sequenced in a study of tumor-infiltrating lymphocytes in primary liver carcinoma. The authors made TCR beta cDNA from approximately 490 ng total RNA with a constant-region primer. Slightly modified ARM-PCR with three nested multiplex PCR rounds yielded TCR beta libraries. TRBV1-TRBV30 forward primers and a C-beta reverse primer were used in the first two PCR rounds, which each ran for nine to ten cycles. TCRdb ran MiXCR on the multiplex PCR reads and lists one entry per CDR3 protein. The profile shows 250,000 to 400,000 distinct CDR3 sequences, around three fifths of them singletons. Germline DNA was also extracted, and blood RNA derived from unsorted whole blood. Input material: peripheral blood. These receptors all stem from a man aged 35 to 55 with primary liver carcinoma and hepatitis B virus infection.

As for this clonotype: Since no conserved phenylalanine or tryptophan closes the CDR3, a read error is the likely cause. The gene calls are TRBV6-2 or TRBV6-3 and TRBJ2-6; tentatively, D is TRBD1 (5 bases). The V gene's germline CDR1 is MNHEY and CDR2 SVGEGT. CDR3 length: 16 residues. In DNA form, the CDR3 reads TGTGCCAGCAGACAGGACCGAAACTCTGGGGTCAACGTCCTGACTCTC. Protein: CASRQDRNSGVNVLTL.

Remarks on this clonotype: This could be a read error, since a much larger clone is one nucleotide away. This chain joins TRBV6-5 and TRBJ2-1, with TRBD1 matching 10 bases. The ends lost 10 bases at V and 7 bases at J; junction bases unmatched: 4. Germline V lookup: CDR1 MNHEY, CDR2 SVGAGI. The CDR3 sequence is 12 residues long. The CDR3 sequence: CANRTGGNEQFF. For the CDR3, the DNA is TGTGCCAACAGGACAGGGGGTAATGAGCAGTTCTTC.

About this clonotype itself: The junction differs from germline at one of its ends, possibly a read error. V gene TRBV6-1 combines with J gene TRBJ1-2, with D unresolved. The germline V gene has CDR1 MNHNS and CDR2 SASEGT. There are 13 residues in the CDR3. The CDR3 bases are TGTGTCAGCGGGGTAAGGGCTGCCTATGGTTACACCTTC. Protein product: CVSGVRAAYGYTF.